Shown below are 13 T cell receptor beta chains from a single sample sequenced in a study of T-cell reconstitution after alpha-beta-depleted transplantation in children. Unique molecular identifiers were incorporated during preparation of the TCRbeta library. TCRdb re-derived calls from the PCR reads in MiXCR, one entry per CDR3 protein. The data show approximately 1,000,000 distinct CDR3 sequences, less than 30% seen once. The specimen comprised PBMCs, mostly from graft donor cells, sampled 360 days after TCRalphabeta/CD19-depleted stem cell transplant. The receptor set was obtained from a boy less than two years old who had a stem cell transplant for SCID, so the T cells may come from the graft donor.

A note on this clonotype: At one boundary the junction diverges from the germline segment, which might be a read error. This chain uses TRBV5-4 with TRBJ1-1, with a tentative D call TRBD1 (6 bases). This CDR3 spans 13 amino acids. Germline CDR1 and CDR2: SGHNT and YYREEE (reference sequence). The CDR3 sequence: CATSRGGPTEAFF. CDR3 in DNA: TGTGCCACCAGCAGGGGAGGACCCACTGAAGCTTTCTTT.

The V and J genes are TRBV12-3 or TRBV12-4 and TRBJ2-7; perhaps TRBD1 as D (5 bases). This CDR3 contains 15 residues. V lost 2 bases and J 2 bases, leaving 13 bases between the germline ends. The CDR3 loop reads CASSLRTPGAYEQYF. CDR3 nucleotide sequence: TGTGCCAGCAGTTTAAGGACACCTGGAGCCTACGAGCAGTACTTC.

The chain combines TRBV10-3 with TRBJ1-5; TRBD1 agrees at 7 bases. The CDR3 covers 15 residues. J was trimmed by 0 bases and V by 5 bases; bases with no gene match: 4. CDR1 ENHRY and CDR2 SYGVKD come from the germline V gene. In DNA form, the CDR3 reads TGTGCCATCAGTCCAACAGGGGATAGCAATCAGCCCCAGCATTTT. Translating it yields CAISPTGDSNQPQHF.

The genes are TRBV6-1 and TRBJ2-7; the D call may be TRBD1 or TRBD2 (5 bases each). Germline assignment: CDR1 MNHNS and CDR2 SASEGT. V was trimmed by 6 bases and J by 0 bases, leaving 15 bases between them. The CDR3 sequence is 15 residues long. The CDR3 loop is CASSRDRKFSYEQYF. The CDR3 DNA sequence: TGTGCCAGCAGCCGGGACCGAAAGTTCTCCTACGAGCAGTACTTC.

The chain has TRBV28 and TRBJ2-5, with a possible D match to TRBD2 (6 bases). Trimming cost V 5 bases and J 2 bases, with 12 bases left between them. Germline values: CDR1 MDHEN, CDR2 SYDVKM. CDR3 length equals 14 residues. As DNA, the CDR3 is TGTGCCAGCAGTGAAAGGAGGGGTCAAGAGACCCAGTACTTC. This sequence encodes CASSERRGQETQYF. The variable domain in full, with the rest retrieved from reference TRBV28 and TRBJ2-5, is DVKVTQSSRYLVKRTGEKVFLECVQDMDHENMFWYRQDPGLGLRLIYFSYDVKMKEKGDIPEGYSVSREKKERFSLILESASTNQTSMYLCASSERRGQETQYFGPGTRLLVL.

The CDR3 region has the DNA TGTGCCAGCAGTTCCCGACTGATCCAAGAGACCCAGTACTTC. This sequence encodes CASSSRLIQETQYF. This chain uses TRBV12-3 or TRBV12-4 with TRBJ2-5; no firm D call. V was pared by 4 bases and J by 1 base, with 10 bases between. The CDR3 spans 14 residues.

In its sample, this clonotype was seen many times. The chain uses TRBV24-1 and TRBJ2-5; D is perhaps TRBD2 (5 bases). V gave up 4 bases and J gave up 4 bases, with 15 bases separating them. This CDR3 is built from 15 residues. CDR1 is KGHDR and CDR2 is SFDVKD in the germline V gene. The CDR3 region has the DNA TGTGCCACCAGTGAGCGCGCCGGGGTACCAGAGACCCAGTACTTC. It specifies CATSERAGVPETQYF.

The chain uses TRBV25-1 and TRBJ2-7, with D uncertain. Trimming pared 2 bases from V and 2 bases from J, leaving 10 bases between. Germline V CDR1 and CDR2: MGHDK, SYGVNS. The CDR3 sequence is 14 residues long. The CDR3: CASSEVVPPYEQYF. The CDR3 nucleotides read TGTGCCAGCAGTGAAGTTGTCCCCCCCTACGAGCAGTACTTC.

This clonotype was observed a handful of times. The rearrangement joins TRBV4-2 to TRBJ2-5; 7 bases line up with TRBD1. This CDR3 region has 18 residues. With V trimmed by 2 bases and J by 0 bases, 12 bases remained unmatched. From germline, CDR1 is LGHNA and CDR2 YNFKEQ. CDR3 protein: CASSQQLPGQTYQETQYF. The CDR3 DNA reads as TGTGCCAGCAGCCAACAGTTACCGGGACAGACGTACCAAGAGACCCAGTACTTC.

The chain combines TRBV4-1 with TRBJ2-7; 7 bases fit TRBD2. V was clipped by 4 bases and J by 2 bases; unmatched bases: 8. The CDR3 sequence is 15 residues long. Germline values: CDR1 MGHRA, CDR2 YSYEKL. In DNA, the CDR3 is TGCGCCAGCAGCCGGGAGGGATCGTGGCCCTACGAGCAGTACTTC. Translated, it gives CASSREGSWPYEQYF.

V usage is TRBV7-8 and J usage is TRBJ2-2, with D tentatively TRBD1 or TRBD2 (5 bases each). Germline V gene lookup returns CDR1 SGHVS and CDR2 FQNEAQ. V was trimmed by 3 bases and J by 5 bases, leaving 19 bases between them. The CDR3 is 17 amino acids. The CDR3 DNA reads TGTGCCAGCAGCTTGGGAGCAGGGAATAGAGGGACCGGGGAGCTGTTTTTT. Amino acids: CASSLGAGNRGTGELFF. The full variable domain, in which reference TRBV7-8 and TRBJ2-2 provide the parts outside the CDR3, is GAGVSQSPRYKVAKRGQDVALRCDPISGHVSLFWYQQALGQGPEFLTYFQNEAQLDKSGLPSDRFFAERPEGSVSTLKIQRTQQEDSAVYLCASSLGAGNRGTGELFFGEGSRLTVL.

In this sample, this clonotype turned up a few times. CDR3 coding DNA: TGTGCCAGCAGTCCCGGGCCACGACAGTCTAATGGCTACACCTTC. Amino acids: CASSPGPRQSNGYTF. The V call is TRBV12-3 or TRBV12-4, the J call TRBJ1-2; the D gene is possibly TRBD1 (5 bases). The CDR3 contains 15 residues. Trimming took 5 bases from V and 6 from J, leaving 19 bases between them.

This clonotype was found a few times. The rearrangement joins TRBV12-3 or TRBV12-4 to TRBJ2-1; D gene uncertain. Trimming shortened V by 5 bases and J by 3 bases, and 14 bases separated the two germline ends. This CDR3 contains 15 residues. The CDR3, as DNA: TGTGCCAGCAGTCCCCGCTACCTCCTCTACAATGAGCAGTTCTTC. This encodes CASSPRYLLYNEQFF.